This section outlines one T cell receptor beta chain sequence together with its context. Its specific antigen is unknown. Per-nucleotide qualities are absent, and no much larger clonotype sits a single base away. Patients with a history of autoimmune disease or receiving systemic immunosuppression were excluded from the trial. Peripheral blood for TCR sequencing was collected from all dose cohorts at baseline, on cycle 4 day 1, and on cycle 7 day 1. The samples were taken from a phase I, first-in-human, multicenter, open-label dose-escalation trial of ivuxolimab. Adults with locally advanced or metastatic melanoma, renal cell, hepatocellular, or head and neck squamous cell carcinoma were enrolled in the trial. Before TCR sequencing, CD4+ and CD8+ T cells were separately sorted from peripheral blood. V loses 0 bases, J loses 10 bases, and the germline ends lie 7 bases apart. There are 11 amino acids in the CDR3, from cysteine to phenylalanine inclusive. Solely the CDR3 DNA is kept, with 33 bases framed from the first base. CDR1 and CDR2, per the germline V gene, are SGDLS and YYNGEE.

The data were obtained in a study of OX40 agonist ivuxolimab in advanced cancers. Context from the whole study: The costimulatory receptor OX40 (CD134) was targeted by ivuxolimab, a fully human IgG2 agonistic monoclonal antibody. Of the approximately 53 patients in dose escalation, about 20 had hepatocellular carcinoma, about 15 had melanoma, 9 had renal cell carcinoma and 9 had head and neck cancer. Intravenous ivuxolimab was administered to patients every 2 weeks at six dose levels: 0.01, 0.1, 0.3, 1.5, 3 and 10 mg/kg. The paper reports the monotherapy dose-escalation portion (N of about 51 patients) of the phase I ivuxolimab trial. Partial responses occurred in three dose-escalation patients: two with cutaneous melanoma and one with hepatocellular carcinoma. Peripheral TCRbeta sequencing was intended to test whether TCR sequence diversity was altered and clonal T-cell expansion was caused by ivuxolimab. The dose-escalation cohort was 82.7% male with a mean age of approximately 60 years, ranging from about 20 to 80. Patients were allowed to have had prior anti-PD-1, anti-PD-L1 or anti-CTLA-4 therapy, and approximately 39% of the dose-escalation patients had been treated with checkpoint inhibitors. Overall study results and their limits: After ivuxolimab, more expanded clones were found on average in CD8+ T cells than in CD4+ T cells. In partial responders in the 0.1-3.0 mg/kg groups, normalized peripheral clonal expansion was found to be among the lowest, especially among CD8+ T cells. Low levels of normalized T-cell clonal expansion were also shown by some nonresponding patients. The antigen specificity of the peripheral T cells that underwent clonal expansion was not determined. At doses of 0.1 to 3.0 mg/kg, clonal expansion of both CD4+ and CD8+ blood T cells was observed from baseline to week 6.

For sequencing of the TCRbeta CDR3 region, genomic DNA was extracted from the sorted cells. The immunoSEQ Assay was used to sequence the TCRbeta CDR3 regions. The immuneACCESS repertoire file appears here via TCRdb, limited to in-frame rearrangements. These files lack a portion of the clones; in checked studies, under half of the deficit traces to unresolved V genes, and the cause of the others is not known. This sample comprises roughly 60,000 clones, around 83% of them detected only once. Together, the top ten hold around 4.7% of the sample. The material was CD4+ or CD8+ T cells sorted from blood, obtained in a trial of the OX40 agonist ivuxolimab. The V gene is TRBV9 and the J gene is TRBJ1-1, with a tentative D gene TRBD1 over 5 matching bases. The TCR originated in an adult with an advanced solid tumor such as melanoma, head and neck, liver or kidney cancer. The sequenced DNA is TGTGCCAGCAGCGTAGATGGGGCAGCTTTCTTT. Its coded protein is CASSVDGAAFF.